The 21 T cell receptor beta chains below come from one sample, sequenced in a study of shared clonotypes between healthy human individuals. Data came from immunoSEQ multiplex PCR; TCRdb stores just in-frame clones and leaves some out. The sample includes 2 million to 2.5 million clones, more than 85% seen only once; the top ten take 0.39%. The sequenced material came from naive CD4+ T cells from PBMCs. Subset denoted: CD45RA+ positively selected. Every receptor here comes from a man younger than 30 in good health. Some clones in this sample may be carry-over from other donors' samples.

A word on this clone: Other nucleotide sequences from this sample produce the same CDR3. The chain joins TRBV5-1 to TRBJ2-2; 10 nucleotides agree with TRBD1. V dropped 0 bases and J dropped 5; count of bases not matched to a gene: 1. This CDR3 spans 15 amino acids. Germline V gives CDR1 SGHRS, CDR2 YFSETQ. In DNA, the CDR3 is TGCGCCAGCAGCTTGGCGGGACAGGGGACCGGGGAGCTGTTTTTT. It yields the protein CASSLAGQGTGELFF. The full variable domain, completed using reference TRBV5-1 and TRBJ2-2, is KAGVTQTPRYLIKTRGQQVTLSCSPISGHRSVSWYQQTPGQGLQFLFEYFSETQRNKGNFPGRFSGRQFSNSRSEMNVSTLELGDSALYLCASSLAGQGTGELFFGEGSRLTVL.

This clone showed up just a few times. Distinct nucleotide sequences in the sample also encode this CDR3. The V and J genes are TRBV19 and TRBJ1-1; D call uncertain. Germline V lookup: CDR1 LNHDA, CDR2 SQIVND (reference sequence). This CDR3 spans 13 amino acids. Trimming removed 3 bases at V and 0 bases at J, with 5 bases between. In nucleotides, the CDR3 is TGTGCCAGTAGTATTGAGTTGAACACTGAAGCTTTCTTT. It is translated as CASSIELNTEAFF.

CDR3 bases: TGTGCCAGCAGTGAAGCGCTTTGGGGGCAGCCCCAGCATTTT. Residues: CASSEALWGQPQHF. The chain couples TRBV6-1 to TRBJ1-5, with D possibly TRBD1 on 5 matching bases. The germline CDR1 and CDR2 sequences are MNHNS and SASEGT. CDR3 length: 14 amino acids. The V gene lost 0 bases and the J gene lost 7 bases, with 10 bases spanning the gap.

The V gene is TRBV6-1, the J gene TRBJ2-7; D is unresolved. Trimming shortened V by 6 bases and J by 1 base, and 10 bases separated the two germline ends. This CDR3 has 13 residues. The V gene's germline CDR1 is MNHNS and CDR2 SASEGT. The CDR3 bases are TGTGCCAGCAGATTTGGCCCTTCCTACGAGCAGTACTTC. It is translated as CASRFGPSYEQYF.

This clone was picked up a small number of times. V is TRBV27 and J is TRBJ2-7; perhaps TRBD1 as D (6 bases). The V and J ends lost 0 bases and 4 bases respectively, with 10 bases between them. CDR1 is MNHEY, CDR2 SMNVEV, per germline (reference sequence). This CDR3 contains 14 residues. In nucleotides, the CDR3 is TGTGCCAGCAGTTTATCCTTTACAGGGTACGAGCAGTACTTC. It specifies CASSLSFTGYEQYF.

The chain combines TRBV19 with TRBJ2-1, with D possibly being TRBD1 (6 bases). V was cut by 3 bases and J by 0 bases, with 12 bases left in between. In germline, CDR1 is LNHDA, CDR2 SQIVND (reference sequence). This CDR3 has 16 residues. The CDR3 is CASSIHRASSYNEQFF. The CDR3 DNA reads as TGTGCCAGTAGTATCCACAGGGCGAGCTCCTACAATGAGCAGTTCTTC.

The chain is built from TRBV5-5 and TRBJ1-3; no firm D call. This CDR3 contains 14 residues. Trimming stripped 3 bases from V and 11 bases from J, with 18 bases between. Per germline, CDR1 SGHKS and CDR2 YYEKEE (reference sequence). CDR3 protein: CASSWEGSTDAIYF. The CDR3 DNA follows: TGTGCCAGCAGCTGGGAAGGGTCAACGGACGCCATATATTTT.

The chain is built from TRBV25-1 and TRBJ2-3; D assignment may be TRBD1 or TRBD2 (5 bases each). This CDR3 region has 15 residues. CDR1 is MGHDK, CDR2 SYGVNS, per germline. Trimming removed 4 bases at V and 6 bases at J, with 17 bases between. CDR3 in DNA: TGTGCCAGCAGTGGCTCCGGGGCCCTCAGCGATACGCAGTATTTT. Encoded protein: CASSGSGALSDTQYF.

The chain employs TRBV5-1 and TRBJ1-3; 9 bases are a match to TRBD1. The J segment lost 0 bases and the V segment lost 7 bases, leaving 2 bases of the junction unmatched. CDR1 and CDR2 from the germline V gene are SGHRS and YFSETQ. The CDR3 is 14 amino acids. In DNA, the CDR3 is TGCGCCAGCGGGGACAGGGTCTCTGGAAACACCATATATTTT. This codes for CASGDRVSGNTIYF. The full variable domain, with the rest looked up from reference TRBV5-1 and TRBJ1-3, is KAGVTQTPRYLIKTRGQQVTLSCSPISGHRSVSWYQQTPGQGLQFLFEYFSETQRNKGNFPGRFSGRQFSNSRSEMNVSTLELGDSALYLCASGDRVSGNTIYFGEGSWLTVV.

This clone was found a few times. The chain's CDR3 is CASSLTGQGKNIQYF. The CDR3 DNA is TGTGCCAGCAGCTTAACTGGACAGGGGAAGAACATTCAGTACTTC. This chain uses TRBV7-3 with TRBJ2-4; 9 bases map to TRBD1. CDR1 is SGHTA and CDR2 is FQGTGA in the germline V gene. The CDR3 spans 15 residues. V lost 0 bases and J lost 7; bases outside the gene matches: 4.

This rearrangement joins TRBV2 to TRBJ1-2; 7 bases match TRBD1. The length of the CDR3 is 14 residues. Per the germline V gene, CDR1 is SNHLY and CDR2 is FYNNEI. J gave up 4 bases and V 8 bases, and 10 bases lay outside the gene matches. CDR3 bases: TGTGCCAGCCGGGACAGCCGCTCCGTCTATGGCTACACCTTC. It translates to CASRDSRSVYGYTF.

The chain uses TRBV9 and TRBJ2-2; 9 bases fit TRBD2. Germline V gene data show CDR1 as SGDLS and CDR2 as YYNGEE. This CDR3 spans 15 amino acids. The V and J ends lost 3 bases and 7 bases, in that order; junction bases with no gene match: 7. The CDR3 here is CASSATGLAVGELFF. As DNA, the CDR3 is TGTGCCAGCAGCGCCACGGGACTAGCCGTCGGGGAGCTGTTTTTT.

The chain couples TRBV2 to TRBJ2-7, with 11 bases lining up with TRBD1. The CDR3 length is 14 residues. Germline V gene data show CDR1 as SNHLY and CDR2 as FYNNEI. The J segment lost 3 bases and the V segment lost 8 bases, leaving 6 bases of the junction unmatched. This chain's CDR3 is CASLRDRGFYEQYF. The CDR3 DNA follows: TGTGCCAGCCTGCGGGACAGGGGGTTCTACGAGCAGTACTTC.

The chain employs TRBV11-2 and TRBJ2-5; 7 bases map to TRBD1. The J call may be in error: the DNA end matches TRBJ2-7 better. The CDR3 consists of 16 residues. Germline CDR1 and CDR2: SGHAT and FQNNGV. DNA of the CDR3: TGTGCCAGCAGCAGAAATTCGGGACAGATCACCTACGAGCAGTACTTC. This codes for CASSRNSGQITYEQYF.

The chain has TRBV5-8 and TRBJ1-5; possible D gene TRBD1, 6 bases. The V gene lost 7 bases and the J gene lost 0 bases, with 23 bases spanning the gap. This CDR3 is 18 amino acids long. Germline V gene sequence: CDR1 SGHTS, CDR2 YDEGEE. The CDR3 loop reads CASPGGAGETYSNQPQHF. CDR3 in DNA: TGTGCCAGCCCGGGGGGGGCAGGGGAGACCTATAGCAATCAGCCCCAGCATTTT.

The chain recombines TRBV5-6 with TRBJ2-5; D unclear. Germline lookup yields CDR1 SGHDT and CDR2 YYEEEE. V dropped 4 bases and J dropped 3 bases, with 4 bases sitting between them. The CDR3 has 11 residues. CDR3 sequence: CASSREETQYF. Written as DNA, the CDR3 is TGTGCCAGCAGCCGAGAAGAGACCCAGTACTTC. Variable domain in full (rest from reference TRBV5-6 and TRBJ2-5): DAGVTQSPTHLIKTRGQQVTLRCSPKSGHDTVSWYQQALGQGPQFIFQYYEEEERQRGNFPDRFSGHQFPNYSSELNVNALLLGDSALYLCASSREETQYFGPGTRLLVL.

Turning to this clone: This sample includes further DNA sequences coding for the same CDR3. The chain is built from TRBV18 and TRBJ2-1; 8 bases agree with TRBD2. This CDR3 region has 15 residues. Germline assignment: CDR1 KGHSH and CDR2 LQKENI. J was trimmed by 0 bases and V by 3 bases; bases with no gene match: 1. The CDR3 nucleotides read TGTGCCAGCTCACCTACTAGCGGCTCCTACAATGAGCAGTTCTTC. Translation gives CASSPTSGSYNEQFF.

The chain uses TRBV4-3 and TRBJ1-1; D not resolved. This CDR3 is 22 amino acids long. Germline V gene lookup returns CDR1 LGHNA and CDR2 YSLEER. V was cut by 0 bases and J by 0 bases, with 29 bases left in between. This CDR3 reads CASSQDIPDAYNPRGMNTEAFF. In DNA form, the CDR3 reads TGCGCCAGCAGCCAAGATATTCCGGACGCGTATAACCCGCGGGGAATGAACACTGAAGCTTTCTTT.

This rearrangement joins TRBV29-1 to TRBJ2-1; possibly TRBD2 for D (8 bases). This CDR3 is built from 18 residues. V was pared by 4 bases and J by 5 bases, with 27 bases between. Germline V gene sequence: CDR1 SQVTM, CDR2 ANQGSEA. The CDR3 region has the DNA TGCAGCGTTGCAGGGGGGCGGCCGGGACTAGTAAAAAACAATGAGCAGTTCTTC. It codes for CSVAGGRPGLVKNNEQFF.

Concerning this clone: At the DNA level, this CDR3 is encoded by other sequences in the same sample as well. The rearrangement joins TRBV5-1 to TRBJ2-1; 13 nucleotides match TRBD2. The CDR3 is 16 amino acids. Unmatched junction bases numbered 1, after V lost 3 bases and J lost 1 base. Germline assignment: CDR1 SGHRS and CDR2 YFSETQ. The CDR3 region is CASSWGLAGSYNEQFF. The CDR3 DNA sequence: TGCGCCAGCAGCTGGGGACTAGCGGGATCCTACAATGAGCAGTTCTTC. Variable domain in full (rest from reference TRBV5-1 and TRBJ2-1): KAGVTQTPRYLIKTRGQQVTLSCSPISGHRSVSWYQQTPGQGLQFLFEYFSETQRNKGNFPGRFSGRQFSNSRSEMNVSTLELGDSALYLCASSWGLAGSYNEQFFGPGTRLTVL.

V and J are TRBV10-3 and TRBJ2-5; D might be TRBD2 (6 bases). The CDR3 extends over 15 amino acids. Germline CDR1 ENHRY, CDR2 SYGVKD. The V end lost 10 bases, the J end lost 0 bases, and 18 bases lay between the germline ends. The CDR3 loop reads CATGDTGQYQETQYF. The CDR3 DNA is TGTGCCACGGGAGACACAGGCCAGTACCAAGAGACCCAGTACTTC.